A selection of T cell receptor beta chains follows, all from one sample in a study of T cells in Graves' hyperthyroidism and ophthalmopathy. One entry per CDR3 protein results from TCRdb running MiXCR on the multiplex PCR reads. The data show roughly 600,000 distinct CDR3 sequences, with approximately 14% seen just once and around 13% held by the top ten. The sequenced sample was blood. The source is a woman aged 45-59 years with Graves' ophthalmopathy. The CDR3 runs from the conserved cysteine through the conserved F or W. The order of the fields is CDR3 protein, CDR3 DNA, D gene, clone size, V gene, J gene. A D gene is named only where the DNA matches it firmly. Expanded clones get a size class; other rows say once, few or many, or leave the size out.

CSVAPKQGLYEQYF	TGCAGCGTTGCACCCAAACAGGGCTTATACGAGCAGTACTTC	-	-	TRBV29-1	TRBJ2-7
CATTIDRRSGPLHF	TGTGCCACCACCATCGACAGGAGAAGTGGACCCCTCCACTTT	-	few	TRBV15	TRBJ1-6
CASSISGDMNTEAFF	TGTGCCAGTAGTATTAGCGGGGACATGAACACTGAAGCTTTCTTT	-	many	TRBV19	TRBJ1-1
CASSQRSSGANVLTF	TGTGCCAGCAGCCAGCGTTCGTCTGGGGCCAACGTCCTGACTTTC	-	many	TRBV12-3/TRBV12-4	TRBJ2-6
CSASTTARGSSNEQFF	TGCAGTGCTAGCACCACCGCACGCGGTTCATCCAATGAGCAGTTCTTC	-	few	TRBV20-1	TRBJ2-1
CASSTEGSYEQYF	TGTGCCAGCAGTACCGAGGGCTCCTACGAGCAGTACTTC	-	few	TRBV6-2/TRBV6-3	TRBJ2-7
CASSLTLADQETQYF	TGTGCCAGTAGTCTCACCCTAGCGGACCAAGAGACCCAGTACTTC	TRBD2	few	TRBV19	TRBJ2-5
CASKKARQATGELFF	TGTGCCAGTAAAAAGGCGCGACAAGCCACCGGGGAGCTGTTTTTT	-	many	TRBV19	TRBJ2-2
CASSPGRGTEAFF	TGTGCCAGCTCACCTGGAAGGGGGACTGAAGCTTTCTTT	-	many	TRBV18	TRBJ1-1
CASSPMGGIGTYEQYF	TGTGCCAGTAGTCCCATGGGGGGAATAGGAACCTACGAGCAGTACTTC	-	-	TRBV19	TRBJ2-7
CASSTGAVETQYF	TGTGCCAGCAGTACAGGGGCGGTGGAGACCCAGTACTTC	TRBD1	-	TRBV28	TRBJ2-5
CASSQVSLAGVFDNEQFF	TGTGCCAGCAGCCAAGTGTCTCTAGCGGGAGTTTTTGACAATGAGCAGTTCTTC	TRBD2	-	TRBV14	TRBJ2-1
CASSARRGPGNQPQHF	TGTGCCAGCAGTGCGCGCAGGGGGCCGGGCAATCAGCCCCAGCATTTT	TRBD1	many	TRBV28	TRBJ1-5
CSARDPWGAKSNQPQHF	TGCAGTGCTAGAGACCCTTGGGGGGCGAAGAGCAATCAGCCCCAGCATTTT	-	many	TRBV20-1	TRBJ1-5
CASSRLNGQVDGYTF	TGTGCCAGCAGTCGCTTAAACGGACAGGTAGATGGCTACACCTTC	TRBD1	many	TRBV28	TRBJ1-2
CASSQGVGNEQYF	TGCGCCAGCAGCCAAGGGGTGGGGAACGAGCAGTACTTC	-	once	TRBV4-3	TRBJ2-7
CASSLTSGMAGANVLTF	TGTGCCAGCAGCTTAACTAGCGGGATGGCTGGGGCCAACGTCCTGACTTTC	TRBD2	-	TRBV7-2	TRBJ2-6
CSVDYNEQFF	TGCAGCGTTGATTACAATGAGCAGTTCTTC	-	-	TRBV29-1	TRBJ2-1
CASSVSGTRGYGYTF	TGTGCCAGCAGCGTGTCCGGGACGCGAGGCTATGGCTACACCTTC	-	-	TRBV9	TRBJ1-2
CSVEETSGRTKYF	TGCAGCGTTGAAGAAACCAGCGGGAGAACCAAGTACTTC	TRBD2	many	TRBV29-1	TRBJ2-5
CASSLQGGTLSYNEQFF	TGTGCCAGCAGCTTACAGGGGGGGACTCTCTCCTACAATGAGCAGTTCTTC	-	many	TRBV11-2	TRBJ2-1
CASSPSNTDTQYF	TGTGCCAGCAGCCCAAGTAACACAGATACGCAGTATTTT	-	many	TRBV7-2	TRBJ2-3
CSARDGGTLGSPLHF	TGCAGTGCTAGAGATGGGGGGACCCTGGGTTCACCCCTCCACTTT	-	many	TRBV20-1	TRBJ1-6
CASSPPGNRETQYF	TGTGCCAGCAGCCCCCCCGGAAACCGAGAGACCCAGTACTTC	-	many	TRBV3-1	TRBJ2-5
CATSRGRGEKLFF	TGTGCCACCAGCAGAGGCAGGGGGGAAAAACTGTTTTTT	TRBD1	few	TRBV15	TRBJ1-4
CASSQGSGRTYNEQFF	TGTGCCAGCAGCCAGGGTAGCGGGAGGACCTACAATGAGCAGTTCTTC	TRBD2	many	TRBV14	TRBJ2-1
CASSQEPPLGQETQYF	TGCGCCAGCAGCCAAGAGCCTCCCTTGGGACAAGAGACCCAGTACTTC	-	many	TRBV4-1	TRBJ2-5
CASSSRLAGEKETQYF	TGTGCCAGCAGTTCGCGACTAGCGGGGGAAAAAGAGACCCAGTACTTC	TRBD2	few	TRBV6-2/TRBV6-3	TRBJ2-5
CSARDRGRSNQPQHF	TGCAGTGCTAGAGATCGGGGTCGTTCTAATCAGCCCCAGCATTTT	-	few	TRBV20-1	TRBJ1-5
CASSRTARNTEAFF	TGTGCCAGCAGTCGGACAGCTAGGAACACTGAAGCTTTCTTT	-	few	TRBV6-1	TRBJ1-1
CASSPAKGLAGIYEQFF	TGTGCCAGCAGCCCCGCGAAGGGACTAGCGGGAATCTATGAGCAGTTCTTC	TRBD2	many	TRBV14	TRBJ2-1
CATSRVQGIEAFF	TGTGCCACCAGCAGGGTACAGGGAATTGAAGCTTTCTTT	-	many	TRBV15	TRBJ1-1
CASSFDPTNNEQFF	TGTGCCAGCAGCTTTGACCCCACCAACAATGAGCAGTTCTTC	-	few	TRBV5-4	TRBJ2-1
CASSLVRGTEAFF	TGTGCCAGCAGTTTAGTCAGGGGCACTGAAGCTTTCTTT	-	many	TRBV28	TRBJ1-1
CASSYSFITGVEFFNTEAFF	TGTGCCAGCAGTTACTCGTTTATTACGGGGGTTGAGTTTTTCAACACTGAAGCTTTCTTT	-	-	TRBV6-6	TRBJ1-1